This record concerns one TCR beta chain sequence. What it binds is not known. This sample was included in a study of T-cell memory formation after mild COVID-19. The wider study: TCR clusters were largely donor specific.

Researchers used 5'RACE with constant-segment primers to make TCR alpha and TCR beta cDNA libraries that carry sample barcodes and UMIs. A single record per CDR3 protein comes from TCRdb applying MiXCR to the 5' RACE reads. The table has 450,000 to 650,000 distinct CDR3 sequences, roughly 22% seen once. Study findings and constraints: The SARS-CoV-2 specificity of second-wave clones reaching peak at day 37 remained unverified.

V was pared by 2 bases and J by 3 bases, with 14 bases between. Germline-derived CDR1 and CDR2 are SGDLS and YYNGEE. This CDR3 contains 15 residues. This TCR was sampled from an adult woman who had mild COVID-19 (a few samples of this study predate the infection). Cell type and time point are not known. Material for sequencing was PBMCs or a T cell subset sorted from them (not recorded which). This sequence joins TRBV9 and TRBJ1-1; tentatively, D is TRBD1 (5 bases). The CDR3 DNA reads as TGTGCCAGCAGCGTGGGGGGGGACGTGGACACTGAAGCTTTCTTT. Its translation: CASSVGGDVDTEAFF.